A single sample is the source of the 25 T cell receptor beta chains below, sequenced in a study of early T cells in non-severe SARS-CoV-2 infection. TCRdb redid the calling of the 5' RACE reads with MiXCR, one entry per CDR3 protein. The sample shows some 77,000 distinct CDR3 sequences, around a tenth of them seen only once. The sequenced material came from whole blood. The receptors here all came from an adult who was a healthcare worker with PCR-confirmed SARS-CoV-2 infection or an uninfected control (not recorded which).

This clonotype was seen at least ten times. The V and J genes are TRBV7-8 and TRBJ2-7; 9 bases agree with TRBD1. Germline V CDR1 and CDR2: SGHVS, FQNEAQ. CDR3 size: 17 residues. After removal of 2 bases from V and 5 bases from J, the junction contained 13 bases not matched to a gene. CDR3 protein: CASSLKMWGQGGHEQYF. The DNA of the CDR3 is TGTGCCAGCAGCTTAAAAATGTGGGGACAGGGTGGACACGAGCAGTACTTC.

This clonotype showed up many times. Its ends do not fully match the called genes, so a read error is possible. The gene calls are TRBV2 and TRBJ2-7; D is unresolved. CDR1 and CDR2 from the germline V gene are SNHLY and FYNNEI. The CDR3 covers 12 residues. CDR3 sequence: CASRVHSNEQYF. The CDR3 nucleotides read TGTGCCAGCAGGGTCCACTCCAACGAGCAGTACTTC.

The CDR3 bases are TGTGCCAGCAGCTTGGTTGCGGGAGCGGTAGATACGCAGTATTTT. Translation gives CASSLVAGAVDTQYF. The rearrangement joins TRBV5-4 to TRBJ2-3, with 7 bases lining up with TRBD2. The CDR3 is 15 amino acids. Unmatched junction bases numbered 6, after V lost 0 bases and J lost 5 bases. Germline CDR1 SGHNT, CDR2 YYREEE (reference sequence).

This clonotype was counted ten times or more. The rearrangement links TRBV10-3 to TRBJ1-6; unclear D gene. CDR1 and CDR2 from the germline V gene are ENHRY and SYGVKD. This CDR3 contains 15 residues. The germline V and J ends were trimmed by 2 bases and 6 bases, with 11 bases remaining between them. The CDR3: CAISEVYSGNSPLHF. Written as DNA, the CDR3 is TGTGCCATCAGTGAGGTGTACAGCGGTAATTCACCCCTCCACTTT.

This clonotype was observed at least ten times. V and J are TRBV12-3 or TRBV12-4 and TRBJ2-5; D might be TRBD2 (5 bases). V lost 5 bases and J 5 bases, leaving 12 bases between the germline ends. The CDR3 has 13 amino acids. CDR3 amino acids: CASSRDFSETQYF. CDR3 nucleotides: TGTGCCAGCAGTCGGGATTTTTCCGAGACCCAGTACTTC.

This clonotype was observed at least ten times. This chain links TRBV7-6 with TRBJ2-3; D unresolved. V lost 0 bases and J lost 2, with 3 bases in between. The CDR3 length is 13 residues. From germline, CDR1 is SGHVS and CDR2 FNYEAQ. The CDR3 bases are TGTGCCAGCAGCTTAGCCCCCACAGATACGCAGTATTTT. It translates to CASSLAPTDTQYF.

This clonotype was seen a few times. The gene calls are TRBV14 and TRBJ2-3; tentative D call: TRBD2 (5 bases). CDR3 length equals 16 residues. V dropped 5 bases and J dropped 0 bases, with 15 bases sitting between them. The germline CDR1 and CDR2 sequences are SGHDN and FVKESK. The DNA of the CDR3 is TGTGCCAGCAGCAAATATCCGGGGTCTAGCACAGATACGCAGTATTTT. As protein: CASSKYPGSSTDTQYF.

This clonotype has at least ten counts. This CDR3 is CASTPSRSTGELFF. DNA for the CDR3: TGTGCCAGCACCCCCTCTAGATCCACCGGGGAGCTGTTTTTT. This chain uses TRBV6-5 with TRBJ2-2; D is ambiguous. Germline CDR1 reads MNHEY; CDR2 reads SVGAGI. V was shortened by 7 bases and J by 4 bases, with 13 bases between the two germline ends. This CDR3 is 14 amino acids long.

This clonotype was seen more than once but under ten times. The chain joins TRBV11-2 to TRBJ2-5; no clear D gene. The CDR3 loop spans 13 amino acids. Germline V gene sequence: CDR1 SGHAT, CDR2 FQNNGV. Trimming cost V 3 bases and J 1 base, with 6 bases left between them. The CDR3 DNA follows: TGTGCCAGCAGCTTGCACAGCCAAGAGACCCAGTACTTC. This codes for CASSLHSQETQYF.

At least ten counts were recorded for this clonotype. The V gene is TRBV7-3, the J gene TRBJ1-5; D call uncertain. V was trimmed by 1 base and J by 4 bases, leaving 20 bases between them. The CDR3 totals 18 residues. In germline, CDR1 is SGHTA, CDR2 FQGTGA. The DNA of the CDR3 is TGTGCCAGCAGCTTAAATCTATCGCCGGCCATACTGAATCAGCCCCAGCATTTT. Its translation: CASSLNLSPAILNQPQHF.

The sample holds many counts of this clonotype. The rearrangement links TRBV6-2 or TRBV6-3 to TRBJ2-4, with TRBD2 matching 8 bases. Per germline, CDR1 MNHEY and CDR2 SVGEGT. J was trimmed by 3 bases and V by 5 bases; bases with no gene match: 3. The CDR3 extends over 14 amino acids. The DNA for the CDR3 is TGTGCCAGCAGTAGAGCGGGAGTCAAAAACATTCAGTACTTC. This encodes CASSRAGVKNIQYF.

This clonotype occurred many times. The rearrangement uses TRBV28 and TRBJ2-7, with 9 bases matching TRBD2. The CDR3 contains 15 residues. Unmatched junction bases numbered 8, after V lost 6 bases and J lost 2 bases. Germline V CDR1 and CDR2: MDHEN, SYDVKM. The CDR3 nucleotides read TGTGCCAGCAGGCCAACTAGCGGGCGTGCCTACGAGCAGTACTTC. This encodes CASRPTSGRAYEQYF.

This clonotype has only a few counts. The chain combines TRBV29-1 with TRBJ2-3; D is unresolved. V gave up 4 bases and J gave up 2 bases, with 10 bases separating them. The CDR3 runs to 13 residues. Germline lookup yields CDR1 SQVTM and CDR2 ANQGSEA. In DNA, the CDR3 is TGCAGCGTTGGAACACGCTCCACAGATACGCAGTATTTT. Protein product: CSVGTRSTDTQYF.

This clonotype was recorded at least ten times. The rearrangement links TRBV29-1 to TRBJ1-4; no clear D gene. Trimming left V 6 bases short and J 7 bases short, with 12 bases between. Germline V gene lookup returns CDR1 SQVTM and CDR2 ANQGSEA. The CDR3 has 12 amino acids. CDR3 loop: CSVGRGSEKLFF. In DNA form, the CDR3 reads TGCAGCGTCGGGCGAGGGTCTGAAAAACTGTTTTTT.

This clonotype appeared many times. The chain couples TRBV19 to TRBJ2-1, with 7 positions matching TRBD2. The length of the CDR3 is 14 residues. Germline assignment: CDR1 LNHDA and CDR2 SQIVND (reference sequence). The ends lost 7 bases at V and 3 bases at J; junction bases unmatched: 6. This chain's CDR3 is CASTKSGIYNEQFF. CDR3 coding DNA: TGTGCCAGTACTAAAAGCGGGATCTACAATGAGCAGTTCTTC. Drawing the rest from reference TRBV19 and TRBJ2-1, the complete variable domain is DGGITQSPKYLFRKEGQNVTLSCEQNLNHDAMYWYRQDPGQGLRLIYYSQIVNDFQKGDIAEGYSVSREKKESFPLTVTSAQKNPTAFYLCASTKSGIYNEQFFGPGTRLTVL.

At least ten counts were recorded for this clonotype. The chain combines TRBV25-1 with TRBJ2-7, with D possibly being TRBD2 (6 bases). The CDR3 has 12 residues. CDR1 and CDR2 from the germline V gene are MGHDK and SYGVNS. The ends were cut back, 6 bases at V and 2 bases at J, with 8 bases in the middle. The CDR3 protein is CASRGGPYEQYF. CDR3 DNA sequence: TGTGCCAGCAGGGGAGGTCCCTACGAGCAGTACTTC.

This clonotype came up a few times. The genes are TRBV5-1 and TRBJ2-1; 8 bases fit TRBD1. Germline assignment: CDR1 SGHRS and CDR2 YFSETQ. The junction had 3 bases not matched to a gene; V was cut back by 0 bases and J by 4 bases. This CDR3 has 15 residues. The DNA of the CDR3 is TGCGCCAGCAGCTTGGAGGACAGGGCTTACAATGAGCAGTTCTTC. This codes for CASSLEDRAYNEQFF.

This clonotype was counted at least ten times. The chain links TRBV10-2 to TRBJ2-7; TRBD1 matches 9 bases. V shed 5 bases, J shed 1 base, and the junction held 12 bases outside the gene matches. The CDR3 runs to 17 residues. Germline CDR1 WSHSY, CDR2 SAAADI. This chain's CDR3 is CASSFRGRDRASYEQYF. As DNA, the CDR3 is TGCGCCAGCAGTTTCCGGGGCCGGGACAGGGCTTCCTACGAGCAGTACTTC.

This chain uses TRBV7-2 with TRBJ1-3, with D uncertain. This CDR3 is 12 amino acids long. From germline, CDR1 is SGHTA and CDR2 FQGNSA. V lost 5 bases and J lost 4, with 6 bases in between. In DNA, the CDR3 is TGTGCCAGCAGCGATTCCGGAAACACCATATATTTT. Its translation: CASSDSGNTIYF.

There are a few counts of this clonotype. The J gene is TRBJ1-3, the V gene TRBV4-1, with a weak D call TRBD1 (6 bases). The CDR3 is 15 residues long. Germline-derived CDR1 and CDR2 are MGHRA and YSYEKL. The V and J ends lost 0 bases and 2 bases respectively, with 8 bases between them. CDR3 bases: TGCGCCAGCAGCCAAGATCGGACAGCTGGAAACACCATATATTTT. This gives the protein CASSQDRTAGNTIYF.

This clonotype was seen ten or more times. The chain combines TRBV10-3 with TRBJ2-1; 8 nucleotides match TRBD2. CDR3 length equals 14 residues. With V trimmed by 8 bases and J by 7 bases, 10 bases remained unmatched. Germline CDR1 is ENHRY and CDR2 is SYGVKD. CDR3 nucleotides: TGTGCCATCGATAATGGCGGGAGGTTAAATGAGCAGTTCTTC. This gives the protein CAIDNGGRLNEQFF.

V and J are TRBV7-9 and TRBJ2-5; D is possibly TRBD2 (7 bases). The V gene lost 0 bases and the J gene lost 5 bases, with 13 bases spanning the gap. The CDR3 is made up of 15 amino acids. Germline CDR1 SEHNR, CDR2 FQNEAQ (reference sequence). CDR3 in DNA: TGTGCCAGCAGCTTAGCGGCGGGGGCCTCGGAGACCCAGTACTTC. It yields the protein CASSLAAGASETQYF.

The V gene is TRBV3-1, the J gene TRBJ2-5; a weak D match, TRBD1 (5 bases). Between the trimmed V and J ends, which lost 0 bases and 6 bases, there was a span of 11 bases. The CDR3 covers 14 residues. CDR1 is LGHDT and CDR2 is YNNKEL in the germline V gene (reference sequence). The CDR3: CASSQDTGSKTQYF. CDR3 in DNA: TGTGCCAGCAGCCAAGATACAGGCTCCAAGACCCAGTACTTC.

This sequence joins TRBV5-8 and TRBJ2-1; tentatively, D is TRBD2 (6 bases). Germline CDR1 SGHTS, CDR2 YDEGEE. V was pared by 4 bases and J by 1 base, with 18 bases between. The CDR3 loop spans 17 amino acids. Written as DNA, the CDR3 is TGTGCCAGCAGCGTGGGACTTCTCCTGGGGTCCTACAATGAGCAGTTCTTC. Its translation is CASSVGLLLGSYNEQFF.

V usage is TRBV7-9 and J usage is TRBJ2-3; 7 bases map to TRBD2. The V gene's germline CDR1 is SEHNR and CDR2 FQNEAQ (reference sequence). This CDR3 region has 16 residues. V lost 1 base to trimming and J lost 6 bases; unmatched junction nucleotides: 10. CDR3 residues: CASSLEGREWLDTQYF. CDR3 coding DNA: TGTGCCAGCAGCTTAGAAGGGCGGGAGTGGCTCGATACGCAGTATTTT.